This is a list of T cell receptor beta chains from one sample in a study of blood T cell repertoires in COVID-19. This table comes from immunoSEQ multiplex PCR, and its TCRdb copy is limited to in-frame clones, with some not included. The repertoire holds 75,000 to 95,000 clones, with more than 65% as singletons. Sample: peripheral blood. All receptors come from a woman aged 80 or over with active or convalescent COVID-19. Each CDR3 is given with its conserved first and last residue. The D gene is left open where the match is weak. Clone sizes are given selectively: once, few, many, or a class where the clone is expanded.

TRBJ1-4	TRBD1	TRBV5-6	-	TGTGCCAGCAGCTTATTCACAGGGGGCGGTGAAAAACTGTTTTTT	CASSLFTGGGEKLFF
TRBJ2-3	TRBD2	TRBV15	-	TGTGCCACCAGGAGGAGCCTAGCGGACACAGATACGCAGTATTTT	CATRRSLADTDTQYF
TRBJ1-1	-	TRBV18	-	TGTGCCAGCTACCGAAACGATCGGGACACTGAAGCTTTCTTT	CASYRNDRDTEAFF
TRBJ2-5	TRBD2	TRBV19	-	TGTGCCAGTAGGGCGAGGACTAGCGGGTCGATCATCACGGAGACCCAGTACTTC	CASRARTSGSIITETQYF
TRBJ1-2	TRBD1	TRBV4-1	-	TGCGCCAGCAGCCACCGGGACAGGGCAGGCGATGGCTACACCTTC	CASSHRDRAGDGYTF
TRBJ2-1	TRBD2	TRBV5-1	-	TGCGCCCCCCAGGGTAGTAGCGGGGACAATGAGCAGTTCTTC	CAPQGSSGDNEQFF
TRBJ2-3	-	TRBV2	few	TGTGCCAGCACGAGGATCACAGATACGCAGTATTTT	CASTRITDTQYF
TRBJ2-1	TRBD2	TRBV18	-	TGTGCCAGCTCACCAAGCGCTAGCGGGACTTTGAATGAGCAGTTCTTC	CASSPSASGTLNEQFF
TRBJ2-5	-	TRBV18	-	TGTGCCAGCTCCCTCAGGGGGGTGCGAGAGACCCAGTACTTC	CASSLRGVRETQYF
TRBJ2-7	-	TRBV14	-	TGTGCCAGCAGCCAAGGATTGCAGTCCGAGCAGTACTTC	CASSQGLQSEQYF
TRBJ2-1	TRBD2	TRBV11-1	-	TGTGCCAGCAGCTTAGCAACTAGCGGGAGGAGGGATGAGCAGTTCTTC	CASSLATSGRRDEQFF
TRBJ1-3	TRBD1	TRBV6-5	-	TGTGCCAGCAGTCGGACAGGGGGAAACACCATATATTTT	CASSRTGGNTIYF
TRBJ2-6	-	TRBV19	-	TGTGCCAGTAAAGTCAGGGGTATCTCTGGGGCCAACGTCCTGACTTTC	CASKVRGISGANVLTF
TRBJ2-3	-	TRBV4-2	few	TGTGCCAGCAGCCAAGGGTGGACACAGGCCGGAGATACGCAGTATTTT	CASSQGWTQAGDTQYF
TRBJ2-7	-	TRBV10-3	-	TGTGCCATCAGTGAGTTGGGCGAATCTAGGGGGCAGTACTTC	CAISELGESRGQYF
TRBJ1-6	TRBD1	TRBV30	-	TGTGCCTGGAGAGGGCTACAGGGGCGGAATTCACCCCTCCACTTT	CAWRGLQGRNSPLHF
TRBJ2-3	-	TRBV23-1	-	TGCGCCAGCAGTCAGGAGGATACGCAGTATTTT	CASSQEDTQYF
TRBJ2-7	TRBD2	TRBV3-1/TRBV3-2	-	TGTGCCAGCAGCCTAGAAGAGACTAGCATCACCTACGAGCAGTACTTC	CASSLEETSITYEQYF
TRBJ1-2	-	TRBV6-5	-	TGTGCCAGCAGTTACCACGAGGGGGTTATGACCTATGGCTACACCTTC	CASSYHEGVMTYGYTF
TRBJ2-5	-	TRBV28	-	TGTGCCAGCAGCCGGACTGATAAGACCCAGTACTTC	CASSRTDKTQYF
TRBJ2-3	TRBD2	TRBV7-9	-	TGTGCCAGCAGCGATAAGGGACTAGCGGATCATTGGGATACGCAGTATTTT	CASSDKGLADHWDTQYF
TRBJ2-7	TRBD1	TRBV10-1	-	TGCGCCAGCAGTCGCGGACAGGCCTACGAGCAGTACTTC	CASSRGQAYEQYF
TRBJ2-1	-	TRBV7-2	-	TGTGCCAGCAGCTTATCGCGCGTCAATGAGCAGTTCTTC	CASSLSRVNEQFF
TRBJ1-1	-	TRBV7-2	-	TGTGCCAGCAGTTTGGGGCCCACGAACACTGAAGCTTTCTTT	CASSLGPTNTEAFF
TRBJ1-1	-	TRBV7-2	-	TGTGCCAGCAGCTTCAGTCTCAGGGCGAACACTGAAGCTTTCTTT	CASSFSLRANTEAFF
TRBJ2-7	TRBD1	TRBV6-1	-	TGTGCCAGCAGTGAAGTTCCCGGGACAGCTTACGAGCAGTACTTC	CASSEVPGTAYEQYF
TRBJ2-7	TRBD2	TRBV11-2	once	TGTGCCAGCAGCCCGGGGACTAGCGGGACCTACGAGCAGTACTTC	CASSPGTSGTYEQYF
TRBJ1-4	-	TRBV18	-	TGTGCCAGCTCACTGTTCCTTGCAACTAATGAAAAACTGTTTTTT	CASSLFLATNEKLFF
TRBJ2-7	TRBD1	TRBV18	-	TGTGCCAGCTCGGGGGACAGCTCTGACTACTACGAGCAGTACTTC	CASSGDSSDYYEQYF
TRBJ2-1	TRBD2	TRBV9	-	TGTGCCAGCGGGTGGGGACTAGGAGAAAGCTCCTACAATGAGCAGTTCTTC	CASGWGLGESSYNEQFF
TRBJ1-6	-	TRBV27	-	TGTGCCTCTAGTAGCTCCTATAATTCACCCCTCCACTTT	CASSSSYNSPLHF
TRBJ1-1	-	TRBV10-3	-	TGTGCCATCAGTGAGCGGACAGCTTGGAGCACTGAAGCTTTCTTT	CAISERTAWSTEAFF
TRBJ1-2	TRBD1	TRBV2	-	TGTGCCAGCAGGTCGGGACAGGGCTTTGGCTACACCTTC	CASRSGQGFGYTF
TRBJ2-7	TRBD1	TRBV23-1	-	TGCGCCAGCAGTCAATGCCGGGACAGGGCTTTGAACGAGCAGTACTTC	CASSQCRDRALNEQYF
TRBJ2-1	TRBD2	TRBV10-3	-	TGTGCCATCAGTCTAAGCGGGAGCTCCAGAGAGCAGTTCTTC	CAISLSGSSREQFF
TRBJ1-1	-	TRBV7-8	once	TGTGCCAGCAGCTTAGGTCGCTTGTGGCAGTCGGAAGCTTTCTTT	CASSLGRLWQSEAFF
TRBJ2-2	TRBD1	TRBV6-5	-	TGTGCCAGCAACCAGGGGGCCGGGGAGCTGTTTTTT	CASNQGAGELFF
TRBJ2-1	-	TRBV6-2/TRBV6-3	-	TGTGCCAGCAGTTCGATGGGGGGTCTCTACAATGAGCAGTTCTTC	CASSSMGGLYNEQFF
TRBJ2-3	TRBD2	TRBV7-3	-	TGTGCCAGCAGCCACGGGACTAGCGGGAAGACAGATACGCAGTATTTT	CASSHGTSGKTDTQYF
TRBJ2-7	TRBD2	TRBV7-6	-	TGTGCCAGCAGCCCAGGACTAGCGGGCTCATACTCCTACGAGCAGTACTTC	CASSPGLAGSYSYEQYF
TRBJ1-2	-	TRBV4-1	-	TGCGCCAGCAGCCAAGATGTCAGGGGCTATGGCTACACCTTC	CASSQDVRGYGYTF
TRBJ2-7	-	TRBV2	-	TGTGCCAGCAGTTCAGGGGGAGGCCTCTACGAGCAGTACTTC	CASSSGGGLYEQYF
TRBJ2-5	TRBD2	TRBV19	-	TGTGCCAGTAGTATAGATCGGGGGGGAGAGACCCAGTACTTC	CASSIDRGGETQYF
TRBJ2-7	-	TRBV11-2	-	TGTGCCAGCAGCGACATAGCCTACGAGCAGTACTTC	CASSDIAYEQYF
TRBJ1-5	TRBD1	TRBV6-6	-	TGTGCCAGCAGTTCCGGGACAGGGATATGGAATCAGCCCCAGCATTTT	CASSSGTGIWNQPQHF
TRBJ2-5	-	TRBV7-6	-	TGTGCCAGCACAGTCCAACGGGGGAGCCAGTACTTC	CASTVQRGSQYF
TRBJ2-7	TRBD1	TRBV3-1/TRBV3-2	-	TGTGCCAGCAGCCGCAGGACAGGGTCGTACGAGCAGTACTTC	CASSRRTGSYEQYF
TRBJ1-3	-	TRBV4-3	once	TGCGCCAGCAGCCAAGATCGGGTGGTTAGCACCATATATTTT	CASSQDRVVSTIYF
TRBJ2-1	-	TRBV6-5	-	TGTGCCAGCGGGACAGCGGGGGCCTACAATGAGCAGTTCTTC	CASGTAGAYNEQFF